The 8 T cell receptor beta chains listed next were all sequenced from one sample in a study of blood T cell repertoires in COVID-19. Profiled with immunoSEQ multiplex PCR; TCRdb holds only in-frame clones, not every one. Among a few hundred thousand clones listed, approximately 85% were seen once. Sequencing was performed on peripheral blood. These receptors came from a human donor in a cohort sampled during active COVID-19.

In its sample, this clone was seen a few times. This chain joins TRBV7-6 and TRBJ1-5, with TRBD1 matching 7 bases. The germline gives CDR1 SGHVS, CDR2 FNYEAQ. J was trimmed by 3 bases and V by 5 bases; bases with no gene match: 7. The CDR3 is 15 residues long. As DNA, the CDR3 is TGTGCCAGCAGCCCCCGACAGGGCCTCAATCAGCCCCAGCATTTT. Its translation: CASSPRQGLNQPQHF.

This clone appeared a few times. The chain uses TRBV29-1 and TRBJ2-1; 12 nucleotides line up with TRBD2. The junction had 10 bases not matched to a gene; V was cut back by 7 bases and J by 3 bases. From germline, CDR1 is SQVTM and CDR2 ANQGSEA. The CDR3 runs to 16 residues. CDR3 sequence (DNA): TGCAGCGCAGAATTAGCGGGACTAGCGGGCTACAATGAGCAGTTCTTC. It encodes CSAELAGLAGYNEQFF.

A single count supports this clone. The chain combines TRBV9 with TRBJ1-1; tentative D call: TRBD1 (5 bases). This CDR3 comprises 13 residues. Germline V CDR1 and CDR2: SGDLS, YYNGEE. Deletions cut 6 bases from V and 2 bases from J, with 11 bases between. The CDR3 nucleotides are TGTGCCAGCACCGGCGGGGCTAACACTGAAGCTTTCTTT. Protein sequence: CASTGGANTEAFF.

Written as DNA, the CDR3 is TGTGCTAGTGGCCACTATGGGGCCAACGTCCTGACTTTC. Protein sequence: CASGHYGANVLTF. This chain joins TRBV12-5 and TRBJ2-6, with D unresolved. The CDR3 has 13 residues. CDR1 and CDR2 from the germline V gene are LGHNT and FRNRAP. Trimming left V 6 bases short and J 3 bases short, with 6 bases between.

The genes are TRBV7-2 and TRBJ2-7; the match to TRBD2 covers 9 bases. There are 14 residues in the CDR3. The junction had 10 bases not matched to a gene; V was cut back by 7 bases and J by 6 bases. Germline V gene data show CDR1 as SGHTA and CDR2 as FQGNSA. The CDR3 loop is CASISGGGAREQYF. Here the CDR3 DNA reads TGTGCCAGCATATCGGGCGGGGGGGCCCGCGAGCAGTACTTC.

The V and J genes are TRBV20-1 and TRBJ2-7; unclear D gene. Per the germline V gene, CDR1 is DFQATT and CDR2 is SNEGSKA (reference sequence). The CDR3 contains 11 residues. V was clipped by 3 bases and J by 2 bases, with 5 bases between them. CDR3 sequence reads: CSASRTYEQYF. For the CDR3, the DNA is TGCAGTGCTAGCAGGACCTACGAGCAGTACTTC.

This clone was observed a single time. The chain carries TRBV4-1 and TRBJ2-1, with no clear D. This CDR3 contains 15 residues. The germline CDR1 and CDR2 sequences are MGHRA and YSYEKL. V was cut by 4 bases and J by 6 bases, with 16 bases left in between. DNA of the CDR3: TGCGCCAGCAGCCTAATAAATGCGCGTGTCAATGAGCAGTTCTTC. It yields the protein CASSLINARVNEQFF.

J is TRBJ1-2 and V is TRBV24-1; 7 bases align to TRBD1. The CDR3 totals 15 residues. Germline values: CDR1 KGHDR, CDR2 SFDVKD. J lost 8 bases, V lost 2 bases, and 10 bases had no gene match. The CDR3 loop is CATSDYRTGKDGYTF. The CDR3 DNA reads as TGTGCCACCAGTGATTATCGGACAGGAAAGGACGGCTACACCTTC.